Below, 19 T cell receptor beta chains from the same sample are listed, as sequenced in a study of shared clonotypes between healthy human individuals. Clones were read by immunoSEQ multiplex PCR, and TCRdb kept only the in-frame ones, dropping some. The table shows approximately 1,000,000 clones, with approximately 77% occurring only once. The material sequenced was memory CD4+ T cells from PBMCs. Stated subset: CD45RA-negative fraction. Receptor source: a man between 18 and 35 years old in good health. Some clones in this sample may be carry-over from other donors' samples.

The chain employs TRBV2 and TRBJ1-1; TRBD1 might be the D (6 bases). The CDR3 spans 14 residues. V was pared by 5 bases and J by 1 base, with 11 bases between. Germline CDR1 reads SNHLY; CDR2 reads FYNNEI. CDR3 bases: TGTGCCAGCAGTCTACAGGGCCAGAACACTGAAGCTTTCTTT. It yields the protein CASSLQGQNTEAFF.

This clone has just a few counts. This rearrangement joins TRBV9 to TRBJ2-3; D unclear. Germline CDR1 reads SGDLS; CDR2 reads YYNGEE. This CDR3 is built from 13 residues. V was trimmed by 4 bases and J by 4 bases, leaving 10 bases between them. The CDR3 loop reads CASSPSTPDTQYF. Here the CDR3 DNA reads TGTGCCAGCAGCCCCTCGACTCCAGATACGCAGTATTTT.

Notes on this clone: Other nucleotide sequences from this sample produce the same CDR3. As DNA, the CDR3 is TGTGCCAGCAGCTTAGTCTCGGCGGGGGCGAATGAGCAGTTCTTC. Translating it yields CASSLVSAGANEQFF. The rearrangement links TRBV11-3 to TRBJ2-1; maybe TRBD2 (7 bases). The V and J ends lost 1 base and 7 bases respectively, with 14 bases between them. The CDR3 is 15 residues long. From germline, CDR1 is SGHNT and CDR2 YENEEA. The whole variable domain, remainder taken from reference TRBV11-3 and TRBJ2-1, is EAGVVQSPRYKIIEKKQPVAFWCNPISGHNTLYWYLQNLGQGPELLIRYENEEAVDDSQLPKDRFSAERLKGVDSTLKIQPAELGDSAVYLCASSLVSAGANEQFFGPGTRLTVL.

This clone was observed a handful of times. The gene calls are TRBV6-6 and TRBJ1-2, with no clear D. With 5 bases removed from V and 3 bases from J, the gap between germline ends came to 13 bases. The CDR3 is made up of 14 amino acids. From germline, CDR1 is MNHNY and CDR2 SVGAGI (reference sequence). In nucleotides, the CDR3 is TGTGCCAGCAGTCCTACAGACGGATACTATGGCTACACCTTC. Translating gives CASSPTDGYYGYTF.

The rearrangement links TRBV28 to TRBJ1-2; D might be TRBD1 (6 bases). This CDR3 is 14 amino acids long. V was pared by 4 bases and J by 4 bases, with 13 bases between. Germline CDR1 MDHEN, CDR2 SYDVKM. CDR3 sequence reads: CASSSPGTSYGYTF. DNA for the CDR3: TGTGCCAGCAGTTCTCCCGGGACATCCTATGGCTACACCTTC.

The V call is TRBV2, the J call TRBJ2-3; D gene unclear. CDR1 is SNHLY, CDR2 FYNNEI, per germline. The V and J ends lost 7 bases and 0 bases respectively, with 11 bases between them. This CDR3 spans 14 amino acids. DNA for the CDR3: TGTGCCAGCATTCCGACGGTCAGCACAGATACGCAGTATTTT. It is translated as CASIPTVSTDTQYF.

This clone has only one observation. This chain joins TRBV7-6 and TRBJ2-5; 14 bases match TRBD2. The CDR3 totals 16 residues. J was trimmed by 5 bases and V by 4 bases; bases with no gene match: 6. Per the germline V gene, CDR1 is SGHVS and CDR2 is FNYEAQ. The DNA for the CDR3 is TGTGCCAGCAGCTCGACGGGACTAGCGGGAGATGAGACCCAGTACTTC. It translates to CASSSTGLAGDETQYF.

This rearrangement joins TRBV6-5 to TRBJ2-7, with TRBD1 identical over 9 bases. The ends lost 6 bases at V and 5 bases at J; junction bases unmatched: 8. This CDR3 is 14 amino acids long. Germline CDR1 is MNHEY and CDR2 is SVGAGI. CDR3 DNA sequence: TGTGCCAGCAGGGCCCACAGGGGGCAGAACGAGCAGTACTTC. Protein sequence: CASRAHRGQNEQYF.

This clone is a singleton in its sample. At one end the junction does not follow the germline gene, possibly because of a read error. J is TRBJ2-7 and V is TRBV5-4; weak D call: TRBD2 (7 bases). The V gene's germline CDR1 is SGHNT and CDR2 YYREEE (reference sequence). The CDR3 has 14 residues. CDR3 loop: CASGLGGGRGEQYF. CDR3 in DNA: TGTGCCAGCGGCTTGGGAGGGGGTCGAGGCGAGCAGTACTTC.

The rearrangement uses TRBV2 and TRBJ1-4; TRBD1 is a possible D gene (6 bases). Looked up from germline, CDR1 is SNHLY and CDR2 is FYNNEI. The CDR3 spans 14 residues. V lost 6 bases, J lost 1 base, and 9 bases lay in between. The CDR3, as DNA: TGTGCCAGCAGAGGGGGAATAACTAATGAAAAACTGTTTTTT. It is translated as CASRGGITNEKLFF.

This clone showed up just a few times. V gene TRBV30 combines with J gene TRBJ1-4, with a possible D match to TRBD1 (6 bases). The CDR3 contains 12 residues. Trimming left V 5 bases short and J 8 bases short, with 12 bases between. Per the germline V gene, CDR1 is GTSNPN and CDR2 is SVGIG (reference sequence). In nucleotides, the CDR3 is TGTGCCTGGCGAACAGGGTGGGAAAAACTGTTTTTT. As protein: CAWRTGWEKLFF.

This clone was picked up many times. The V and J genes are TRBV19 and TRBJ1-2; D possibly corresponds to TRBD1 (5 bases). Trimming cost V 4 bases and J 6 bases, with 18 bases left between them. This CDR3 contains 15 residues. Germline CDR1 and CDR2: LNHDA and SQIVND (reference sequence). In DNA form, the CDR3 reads TGTGCCAGTAGTAAGGGGTCTTTCCTCCGGGATGGCTACACCTTC. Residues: CASSKGSFLRDGYTF.

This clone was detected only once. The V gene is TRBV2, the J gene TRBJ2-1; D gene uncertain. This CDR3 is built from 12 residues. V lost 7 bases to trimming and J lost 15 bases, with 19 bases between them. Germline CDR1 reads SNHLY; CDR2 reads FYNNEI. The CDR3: CASTYGDLPPFF. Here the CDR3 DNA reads TGTGCCAGCACCTATGGGGATTTACCGCCGTTCTTC. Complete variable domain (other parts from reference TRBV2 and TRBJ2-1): EPEVTQTPSHQVTQMGQEVILRCVPISNHLYFYWYRQILGQKVEFLVSFYNNEISEKSEIFDDQFSVERPDGSNFTLKIRSTKLEDSAMYFCASTYGDLPPFFGPGTRLTVL.

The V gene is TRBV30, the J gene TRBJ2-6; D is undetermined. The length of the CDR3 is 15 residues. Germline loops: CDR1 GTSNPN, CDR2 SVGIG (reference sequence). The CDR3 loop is CVCLFGSIGANVLTF. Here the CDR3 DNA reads TGTGTGTGTCTGTTTGGTTCCATTGGGGCCAACGTCCTGACTTTC.

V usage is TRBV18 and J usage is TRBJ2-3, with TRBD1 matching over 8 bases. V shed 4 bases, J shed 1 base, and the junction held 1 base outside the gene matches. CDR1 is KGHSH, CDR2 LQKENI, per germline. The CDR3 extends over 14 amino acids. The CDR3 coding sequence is TGTGCCAGCTCACAGGACAGGGGCACAGATACGCAGTATTTT. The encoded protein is CASSQDRGTDTQYF.

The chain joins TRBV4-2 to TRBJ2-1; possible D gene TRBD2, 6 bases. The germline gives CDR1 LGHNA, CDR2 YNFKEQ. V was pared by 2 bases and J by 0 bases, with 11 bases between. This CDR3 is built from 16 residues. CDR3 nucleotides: TGTGCCAGCAGCCAACCCGGGACTTTCTCCTACAATGAGCAGTTCTTC. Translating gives CASSQPGTFSYNEQFF.

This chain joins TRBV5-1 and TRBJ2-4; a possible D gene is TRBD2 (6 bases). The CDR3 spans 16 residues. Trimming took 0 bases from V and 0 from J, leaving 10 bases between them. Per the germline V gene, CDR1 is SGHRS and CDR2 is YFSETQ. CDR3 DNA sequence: TGCGCCAGCAGCTTGGTGGCGGGACTAGCCAAAAACATTCAGTACTTC. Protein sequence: CASSLVAGLAKNIQYF.

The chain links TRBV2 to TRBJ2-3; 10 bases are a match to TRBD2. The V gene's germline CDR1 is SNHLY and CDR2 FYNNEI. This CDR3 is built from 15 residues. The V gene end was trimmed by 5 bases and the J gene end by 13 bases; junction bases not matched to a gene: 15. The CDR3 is CASSPNWASGGKKYF. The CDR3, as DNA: TGTGCCAGCAGTCCTAACTGGGCTAGCGGGGGAAAAAAGTATTTT. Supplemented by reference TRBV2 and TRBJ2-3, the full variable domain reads EPEVTQTPSHQVTQMGQEVILRCVPISNHLYFYWYRQILGQKVEFLVSFYNNEISEKSEIFDDQFSVERPDGSNFTLKIRSTKLEDSAMYFCASSPNWASGGKKYFGPGTRLTVL.

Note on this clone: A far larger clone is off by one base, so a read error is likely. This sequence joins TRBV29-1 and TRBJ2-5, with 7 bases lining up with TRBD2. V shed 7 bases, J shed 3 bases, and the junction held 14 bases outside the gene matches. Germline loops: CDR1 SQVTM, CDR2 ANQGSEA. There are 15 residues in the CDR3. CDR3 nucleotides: TGCAGCGCACGGCGAAGTAGCGGGCCGGAAGAGACCCAGTACTTC. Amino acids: CSARRSSGPEETQYF.